These T cell receptor beta chains were read from a single sample in a study of shared clonotypes between healthy human individuals. The assay was immunoSEQ multiplex PCR, and TCRdb's table has in-frame clones only and misses some. The repertoire holds 2.5 million or so clones, roughly nine tenths seen once, with under 0.15% in the top ten. The sequenced sample was naive CD4+ T cells sorted from blood. These receptors were taken from a man younger than 35 in good health. CDR3s include the opening cysteine and the closing phenylalanine or tryptophan. D genes are given only for firm matches. Part of the rows lack a size; the others show once, few, many or a class for expanded clones.

v_call: TRBV5-1
d_call: -
j_call: TRBJ2-7
clone_size: -
cdr3_aa: CASSLGIGEQYF
cdr3_nt: TGCGCCAGCAGCTTGGGCATTGGGGAGCAGTACTTC

v_call: TRBV7-3
d_call: -
j_call: TRBJ2-2
clone_size: -
cdr3_aa: CASSSPDGTGELFF
cdr3_nt: TGTGCCAGCAGCTCTCCGGACGGGACCGGGGAGCTGTTTTTT

v_call: TRBV4-1
d_call: -
j_call: TRBJ1-6
clone_size: -
cdr3_aa: CASSQDSFTGPANSPLHF
cdr3_nt: TGCGCCAGCAGCCAAGATTCCTTTACAGGGCCCGCTAATTCACCCCTCCACTTT

v_call: TRBV10-3
d_call: -
j_call: TRBJ2-1
clone_size: -
cdr3_aa: CAISGGGGDEQFF
cdr3_nt: TGTGCCATCAGTGGCGGGGGCGGGGATGAGCAGTTCTTC

v_call: TRBV2
d_call: TRBD2
j_call: TRBJ2-7
clone_size: once
cdr3_aa: CASRAGTSGLYEQYF
cdr3_nt: TGTGCCAGCAGGGCTGGGACTAGCGGACTTTACGAGCAGTACTTC

v_call: TRBV7-2
d_call: -
j_call: TRBJ2-5
clone_size: -
cdr3_aa: CASNSGTGRDRGETQYF
cdr3_nt: TGTGCCAGCAACTCCGGGACGGGGCGGGACCGGGGAGAGACCCAGTACTTC

v_call: TRBV30
d_call: -
j_call: TRBJ1-2
clone_size: -
cdr3_aa: CAWNGQTSYYGYTF
cdr3_nt: TGTGCCTGGAATGGACAGACCTCTTACTATGGCTACACCTTC

v_call: TRBV19
d_call: TRBD1
j_call: TRBJ1-2
clone_size: -
cdr3_aa: CASRLLTGGNGYTF
cdr3_nt: TGTGCCAGTAGGCTTCTGACAGGGGGCAATGGCTACACCTTC

v_call: TRBV6-1
d_call: TRBD1
j_call: TRBJ2-7
clone_size: -
cdr3_aa: CASRYRDREFEQYF
cdr3_nt: TGTGCCAGCAGATACCGGGACAGGGAATTCGAGCAGTACTTC

v_call: TRBV6-5
d_call: -
j_call: TRBJ2-3
clone_size: -
cdr3_aa: CASSRDQTDTQYF
cdr3_nt: TGTGCCAGCAGCCGAGATCAGACAGATACGCAGTATTTT

v_call: TRBV27
d_call: TRBD2
j_call: TRBJ2-7
clone_size: few
cdr3_aa: CASSWLAGAYEQYF
cdr3_nt: TGTGCCAGTTCCTGGCTAGCGGGAGCCTACGAGCAGTACTTC

v_call: TRBV6-4
d_call: -
j_call: TRBJ2-1
clone_size: -
cdr3_aa: CASSDSGRSSYNEQFF
cdr3_nt: TGTGCCAGCAGTGACTCGGGGCGGAGCTCCTACAATGAGCAGTTCTTC

v_call: TRBV11-1
d_call: -
j_call: TRBJ1-1
clone_size: -
cdr3_aa: CASSPRVGPNNTEAFF
cdr3_nt: TGTGCCAGCAGCCCCCGGGTAGGTCCCAATAACACTGAAGCTTTCTTT

v_call: TRBV11-3
d_call: TRBD1
j_call: TRBJ2-1
clone_size: once
cdr3_aa: CASSLGGTGKTYNEQFF
cdr3_nt: TGTGCCAGCAGCTTAGGAGGGACAGGGAAGACCTACAATGAGCAGTTCTTC

v_call: TRBV9
d_call: TRBD2
j_call: TRBJ2-1
clone_size: -
cdr3_aa: CASSVTSVGAYNEQFF
cdr3_nt: TGTGCCAGCAGCGTTACTAGCGTTGGGGCGTACAATGAGCAGTTCTTC

v_call: TRBV6-5
d_call: -
j_call: TRBJ2-2
clone_size: -
cdr3_aa: CASRRNTGELFF
cdr3_nt: TGTGCCAGCAGGCGTAACACCGGGGAGCTGTTTTTT

v_call: TRBV5-1
d_call: -
j_call: TRBJ2-7
clone_size: -
cdr3_aa: CASRSEGARGEQYF
cdr3_nt: TGCGCCAGTCGATCGGAGGGGGCCAGAGGCGAGCAGTACTTC

v_call: TRBV6-1
d_call: TRBD1
j_call: TRBJ2-1
clone_size: -
cdr3_aa: CASHGQDSYNEQFF
cdr3_nt: TGTGCCAGCCACGGACAGGACTCCTACAATGAGCAGTTCTTC